Sequencing of this TCR beta chain was carried out in a study of blood T cell repertoires in COVID-19. As for the study in general: The study drew acute and convalescent COVID-19 samples from the United States, Italy and Spain. In each case, the material was cDNA or gDNA derived from T cells, B-cell-depleted T cells, or PBMCs.

In the study's own analysis: Estimated nucleated cell counts came from reference gene primer amplification. TCRdb keeps only in-frame clones here, not all; method: immunoSEQ multiplex PCR. The V and J calls and the clone size are those of that table, but D and trimming were determined from the DNA. The repertoire has under 200,000 clones, 84% of them found once; the top ten carry 14%. The CDR3 totals 17 residues. With 1 base removed from V and 0 bases from J, the gap between germline ends came to 13 bases. The germline V gene encodes CDR1 SGHVS and CDR2 FNYEAQ. What was sequenced was peripheral blood. This sequence was found in a man younger than 30 with active or convalescent COVID-19. The chain employs TRBV7-6 and TRBJ2-4, with D hard to call. CDR3 coding DNA: TGTGCCAGCAGCTTAGGGCTCGGGTCCTCAGCCAAAAACATTCAGTACTTC. This codes for CASSLGLGSSAKNIQYF.